This T cell receptor beta chain came from a study of blood T cell repertoires in COVID-19. Per the germline V gene, CDR1 is LNHDA and CDR2 is SQIVND (reference sequence). The CDR3 runs to 13 residues. V was cut by 4 bases and J by 4 bases, with 10 bases left in between. As originally analysed: Reference gene primer amplification gave nucleated cell count estimates. This table comes from immunoSEQ multiplex PCR, and its TCRdb copy is limited to in-frame clones, with some not included. That table gives V, J and clone size, and the DNA gave D and trimming. The sample lists 90,000 to 100,000 clones; 82% were seen once. This clone appeared a few times.

The sequencing sample was made of peripheral blood. This TCR derives from a man older than 75 with acute or convalescent COVID-19. This sequence joins TRBV19 and TRBJ1-2; D is uncertain. The CDR3 region has the DNA TGTGCCAGTAGTACCCAGACAACCTATGGCTACACCTTC. The encoded protein is CASSTQTTYGYTF.